These 23 T cell receptor beta chains were all obtained from the same sample, sequenced in a study of regulatory T cells in long-lasting Graves disease. The sample's time point: persistent/refractory GD, antithyroid drugs over 5 years with positive TRAb. PBMCs provided the RNA from which the TCR library was made. Sequencing libraries for TCR beta were prepared with iRepertoire HTBI primers and Arm-PCR of CDR3 regions. TCRdb analysed the multiplex PCR reads with MiXCR anew, one entry per CDR3 protein. The sample has around 460,000 distinct CDR3 sequences, around a fifth seen once. The sequencing here drew on peripheral blood mononuclear cells (PBMCs), taken when the disease was refractory, from a patient treated with antithyroid drugs. The receptors were sampled from a female donor with Graves disease.

This clonotype was counted between two and nine times. The rearrangement links TRBV27 to TRBJ2-7, with TRBD2 identical over 9 bases. Trimming removed 6 bases from V and 2 bases from J; junction bases left unmatched: 14. Germline CDR1 is MNHEY and CDR2 is SMNVEV (reference sequence). The CDR3 runs to 17 residues. The CDR3 sequence is CASRPVWGLAGTYEQYF. The CDR3 DNA is TGTGCCAGCAGACCCGTATGGGGACTAGCTGGTACCTACGAGCAGTACTTC.

This clonotype was detected many times. The rearrangement uses TRBV14 and TRBJ1-4, with D uncertain. V lost 0 bases to trimming and J lost 3 bases, with 8 bases between them. Germline CDR1 is SGHDN and CDR2 is FVKESK. There are 15 residues in the CDR3. The CDR3 protein is CASSQDSGANEKLFF. CDR3 DNA sequence: TGTGCCAGCAGCCAAGATTCGGGTGCTAATGAAAAACTGTTTTTT. Combining the CDR3 with reference TRBV14 and TRBJ1-4 gives the whole variable domain EAGVTQFPSHSVIEKGQTVTLRCDPISGHDNLYWYRRVMGKEIKFLLHFVKESKQDESGMPNNRFLAERTGGTYSTLKVQPAELEDSGVYFCASSQDSGANEKLFFGSGTQLSVL.

To note about this clonotype: A read error may be the cause here, since a much bigger clone is one base away. This sequence joins TRBV11-2 and TRBJ2-7; D ambiguous. The CDR3 loop spans 12 amino acids. Deletions cut 8 bases from V and 0 bases from J, with 8 bases between. CDR1 and CDR2 (germline): SGHAT, FQNNGV. The DNA of the CDR3 is TGTGCCAGCGGTAGGACCTCCTACGAGCAGTACTTC. Translation gives CASGRTSYEQYF.

V is TRBV18 and J is TRBJ2-5; D tentatively fits TRBD1 or TRBD2 (5 bases each). Trimming removed 5 bases at V and 3 bases at J, with 22 bases between. CDR1 is KGHSH, CDR2 LQKENI, per germline. The CDR3 has 17 amino acids. The CDR3 loop reads CASSNPITGRTKETQYF. The CDR3 bases are TGTGCCAGCTCAAATCCTATTACGGGACGGACCAAAGAGACCCAGTACTTC.

This clonotype appeared many times. This chain joins TRBV6-1 and TRBJ1-2; a possible D gene is TRBD1 (6 bases). CDR3 length: 14 amino acids. The V and J ends lost 7 bases and 2 bases respectively, with 14 bases between them. The V gene's germline CDR1 is MNHNS and CDR2 SASEGT. The CDR3 is CASIRSGTNYGYTF. CDR3 in DNA: TGTGCCAGCATTCGATCCGGGACAAACTATGGCTACACCTTC.

The chain recombines TRBV29-1 with TRBJ2-2; D not resolved. In germline, CDR1 is SQVTM, CDR2 ANQGSEA. Trimming took 2 bases from V and 0 from J, leaving 4 bases between them. The CDR3 extends over 13 amino acids. Here the CDR3 DNA reads TGCAGCGTTGAACCGGCGAACACCGGGGAGCTGTTTTTT. Protein sequence: CSVEPANTGELFF.

A few counts support this clonotype. The chain recombines TRBV27 with TRBJ2-2; 10 nucleotides align to TRBD1. The CDR3 has 15 residues. V was clipped by 7 bases and J by 8 bases; unmatched bases: 10. Germline values: CDR1 MNHEY, CDR2 SMNVEV (reference sequence). For the CDR3, the DNA is TGTGCCAGCAAAAGGGACAGGGGCCAAGGGGGGGAGCTGTTTTTT. Protein sequence: CASKRDRGQGGELFF.

This clonotype was found a few times. V gene TRBV7-2 combines with J gene TRBJ1-2, with 7 positions matching TRBD1. V was clipped by 7 bases and J by 6 bases; unmatched bases: 5. The CDR3 runs 12 residues. Germline-derived CDR1 and CDR2 are SGHTA and FQGNSA. The CDR3 coding sequence is TGTGCCAGCAACCAGGGGGTGGATGGCTACACCTTC. Its translation: CASNQGVDGYTF.

The V and J genes are TRBV29-1 and TRBJ1-5; tentative D call: TRBD1 (6 bases). Per the germline V gene, CDR1 is SQVTM and CDR2 is ANQGSEA. The CDR3 sequence is 13 residues long. Trimming removed 6 bases from V and 4 bases from J, with 13 bases in between. CDR3 in amino acids: CSVVTGPNQPQHF. CDR3 nucleotides: TGCAGCGTAGTGACAGGACCTAATCAGCCCCAGCATTTT.

This clonotype was seen repeatedly, ten times or more. CDR3 nucleotides: TGTGCCAGCAGTTTATTCAGTCGGGCGGGAGGGCCCTACGAGCAGTACTTC. It specifies CASSLFSRAGGPYEQYF. This rearrangement joins TRBV28 to TRBJ2-7; 9 nucleotides align to TRBD2. Losses at the gene ends were 1 base for V and 2 bases for J; bases not matched to a gene: 9. Germline assignment: CDR1 MDHEN and CDR2 SYDVKM. CDR3 length: 17 residues.

The rearrangement uses TRBV20-1 and TRBJ1-2; the match to TRBD1 covers 10 bases. The CDR3 is 16 residues long. CDR1 and CDR2 from the germline V gene are DFQATT and SNEGSKA (reference sequence). With 1 base clipped from V and 0 bases from J, the junction kept 5 bases outside the gene matches. DNA of the CDR3: TGCAGTGCTAGAGGACAGGGGGCGAATCCTAACTATGGCTACACCTTC. Translating gives CSARGQGANPNYGYTF.

This clonotype was seen repeatedly, ten times or more. The rearrangement joins TRBV28 to TRBJ1-6; D is perhaps TRBD1 (6 bases). The CDR3 consists of 12 residues. Looked up from germline, CDR1 is MDHEN and CDR2 is SYDVKM. V was cut by 8 bases and J by 9 bases, with 11 bases left in between. For the CDR3, the DNA is TGTGCCAGCGCCATAGGGGGTTCACCCCTCCACTTT. It yields the protein CASAIGGSPLHF.

Of note for this clonotype: A much larger clone lies one base from this, so it may be a read error. J is TRBJ2-7 and V is TRBV7-2; D ambiguous. Per the germline V gene, CDR1 is SGHTA and CDR2 is FQGNSA. Trimming left V 4 bases short and J 3 bases short, with 13 bases between. The CDR3 spans 14 residues. The CDR3 DNA follows: TGTACCAGCAGCTCCGGCCTAGGGTACTACGAGCAGTACTTC. It codes for CTSSSGLGYYEQYF.

This clonotype was counted a few times. The chain recombines TRBV20-1 with TRBJ1-2; D not certain. V dropped 0 bases and J dropped 4 bases, with 12 bases sitting between them. There are 14 residues in the CDR3. CDR1 is DFQATT and CDR2 is SNEGSKA in the germline V gene (reference sequence). The CDR3 DNA reads as TGCAGTGCTAGAGAAGGATCACACTTCTATGGCTACACCTTC. Protein product: CSAREGSHFYGYTF.

CDR3: CASRPDRTYSPLHF. The CDR3 nucleotides read TGTGCCAGCAGGCCCGACAGGACCTATTCACCCCTCCACTTT. The chain couples TRBV6-1 to TRBJ1-6, with D maybe TRBD1 (6 bases). Germline V gives CDR1 MNHNS, CDR2 SASEGT. V was clipped by 6 bases and J by 8 bases, with 14 bases between them. CDR3 size: 14 residues.

A note on this clonotype: A read error is possible here, since a much larger clone lies one base away. This chain links TRBV6-1 with TRBJ1-1; TRBD1 matches 7 bases. This CDR3 region has 15 residues. From germline, CDR1 is MNHNS and CDR2 SASEGT. The CDR3 DNA reads as TGTGCCAGCTCCCCTACCGGGACAGCGAACATTGAAGCTTTCTTT. Encoded protein: CASSPTGTANIEAFF.

This clonotype was recorded many times. The rearrangement joins TRBV12-3 or TRBV12-4 to TRBJ1-5; a possible D gene is TRBD1 (5 bases). Trimming shortened V by 5 bases and J by 6 bases, and 14 bases separated the two germline ends. The length of the CDR3 is 14 residues. DNA for the CDR3: TGTGCCAGCAGTAACGGGGGGTCAGGTCAGCCCCAGCATTTT. Translated: CASSNGGSGQPQHF.

Note on this clonotype: Since a much larger clone is just one base distant, this may be a read error. The CDR3, as DNA: TGTGCCAGCAGTCTCTATTTGAGCGGGGGCTTTCAAGAGACCCAGTACTTC. Translation: CASSLYLSGGFQETQYF. The chain links TRBV28 to TRBJ2-5, with 8 bases identical to TRBD2. The germline gives CDR1 MDHEN, CDR2 SYDVKM. V trimming: 5 bases; J trimming: 2 bases; junction bases outside the gene matches: 13. There are 17 residues in the CDR3.

In this sample, this clonotype turned up many times. This CDR3 is CASSLYSLGTGANQPQHF. CDR3 in DNA: TGTGCCAGCAGCTTATATAGTTTGGGGACAGGGGCAAATCAGCCCCAGCATTTT. The chain employs TRBV7-8 and TRBJ1-5, with 10 bases identical to TRBD1. The CDR3 loop spans 18 amino acids. V shed 2 bases, J shed 4 bases, and the junction held 11 bases outside the gene matches. CDR1 is SGHVS, CDR2 FQNEAQ, per germline. Complete variable domain (other parts from reference TRBV7-8 and TRBJ1-5): GAGVSQSPRYKVAKRGQDVALRCDPISGHVSLFWYQQALGQGPEFLTYFQNEAQLDKSGLPSDRFFAERPEGSVSTLKIQRTQQEDSAVYLCASSLYSLGTGANQPQHFGDGTRLSIL.

This clonotype was recorded many times. The chain combines TRBV2 with TRBJ2-2, with 9 nucleotides matching TRBD1. Germline CDR1 and CDR2: SNHLY and FYNNEI. The CDR3 consists of 20 residues. J gave up 0 bases and V 3 bases, and 14 bases lay outside the gene matches. As DNA, the CDR3 is TGTGCCAGCAGTGAGGGGACAGGGAGTCCCACGACCGCGAACACCGGGGAGCTGTTTTTT. Translated, it gives CASSEGTGSPTTANTGELFF.

This clonotype showed up just a few times. V usage is TRBV28 and J usage is TRBJ2-3, with D unresolved. V was cut by 3 bases and J by 0 bases, with 13 bases left in between. The CDR3 length is 16 residues. The germline V gene has CDR1 MDHEN and CDR2 SYDVKM. CDR3 coding DNA: TGTGCCAGCAGTTTGTGGGCCTACCCTAGCACAGATACGCAGTATTTT. Its translation is CASSLWAYPSTDTQYF.

This chain connects TRBV5-1 to TRBJ2-7; D possibly uses TRBD1 or TRBD2 (5 bases each). With 0 bases removed from V and 3 bases from J, the gap between germline ends came to 16 bases. The CDR3 extends over 16 amino acids. Looked up from germline, CDR1 is SGHRS and CDR2 is YFSETQ. The CDR3, as DNA: TGCGCCAGCAGCTTGGTTGGGGGATCCCCAAACTACGAGCAGTACTTC. Translation gives CASSLVGGSPNYEQYF.

The table lists this clonotype with many counts. V gene TRBV27 combines with J gene TRBJ1-6; D uncertain. The CDR3 has 19 residues. V lost 5 bases and J 0 bases, leaving 20 bases between the germline ends. Germline V CDR1 and CDR2: MNHEY, SMNVEV (reference sequence). CDR3 DNA sequence: TGTGCCAGCAGTGCTCGGCCCGGATCGTCGAGCTCCTATAATTCACCCCTCCACTTT. It codes for CASSARPGSSSSYNSPLHF.